Below are 23 T cell receptor beta chains sequenced from a single sample in a study of blood T cell repertoires in COVID-19. Method: immunoSEQ multiplex PCR; TCRdb's copy keeps in-frame clones and lacks some. The repertoire holds about 200,000 clones, 94% seen once, with about 0.76% in the top ten. Specimen: peripheral blood. Receptor source: a man younger than 40 with COVID-19, enrolled during active disease.

The J gene is TRBJ1-1, the V gene TRBV5-4, with TRBD1 matching 7 bases. This CDR3 has 17 amino acids. CDR1 is SGHNT, CDR2 YYREEE, per germline (reference sequence). Germline trimming cut 4 bases from V and 0 bases from J; bases unmatched to any gene: 12. The CDR3 bases are TGTGCCAGCAGCCTACCGGGACAGTCGGCCATGAACACTGAAGCTTTCTTT. Translating gives CASSLPGQSAMNTEAFF.

The chain joins TRBV2 to TRBJ1-5; TRBD1 aligns across 7 bases. V was pared by 1 base and J by 6 bases, with 3 bases of the junction left unmatched. The CDR3 has 14 residues. The germline gives CDR1 SNHLY, CDR2 FYNNEI. The DNA for the CDR3 is TGTGCCAGCAGTGAAGGGACAGGCCTTCAGCCCCAGCATTTT. It specifies CASSEGTGLQPQHF.

The chain has TRBV7-6 and TRBJ1-2; D unclear. This CDR3 contains 13 residues. V lost 3 bases, J lost 4 bases, and 9 bases lay in between. The germline V gene encodes CDR1 SGHVS and CDR2 FNYEAQ. The CDR3 protein is CASSFSHSYGYTF. CDR3 sequence (DNA): TGTGCCAGCAGCTTTAGCCATTCCTATGGCTACACCTTC.

The chain has TRBV5-1 and TRBJ1-6, with unresolved D. Trimming stripped 5 bases from V and 7 bases from J, with 13 bases between. The CDR3 contains 14 residues. Per the germline V gene, CDR1 is SGHRS and CDR2 is YFSETQ. The DNA of the CDR3 is TGCGCCAGCAGGGCGGCAGTAAGGAATTCACCCCTCCACTTT. Its protein is CASRAAVRNSPLHF.

The V call is TRBV15, the J call TRBJ2-1; 8 bases line up with TRBD1. The CDR3 loop spans 21 amino acids. Germline assignment: CDR1 LNHNV and CDR2 YYDKDF (reference sequence). V was clipped by 0 bases and J by 0 bases; unmatched bases: 16. CDR3: CATSRETAWDRRKSSYNEQFF. In DNA form, the CDR3 reads TGTGCCACCAGCAGAGAGACGGCCTGGGACAGGAGGAAGAGCTCCTACAATGAGCAGTTCTTC.

The gene calls are TRBV4-1 and TRBJ1-2; D remains unclear. Germline lookup yields CDR1 MGHRA and CDR2 YSYEKL. This CDR3 region has 13 residues. With 4 bases removed from V and 4 bases from J, the gap between germline ends came to 10 bases. Here the CDR3 reads CASSLDGAYGYTF. CDR3 nucleotide sequence: TGCGCCAGCAGCCTAGACGGAGCCTATGGCTACACCTTC.

J is TRBJ2-5 and V is TRBV7-3, with TRBD1 matching 9 bases. Germline assignment: CDR1 SGHTA and CDR2 FQGTGA. The CDR3 contains 14 residues. V lost 0 bases, J lost 10 bases, and 6 bases stayed unmatched. CDR3 sequence reads: CASSLTGTGSSQYF. CDR3 coding DNA: TGTGCCAGCAGCTTAACCGGGACAGGGTCCAGCCAGTACTTC.

The chain links TRBV7-9 to TRBJ1-4; D unclear. Germline CDR1 SEHNR, CDR2 FQNEAQ (reference sequence). V gave up 3 bases and J gave up 6 bases, with 20 bases separating them. This CDR3 contains 17 residues. The CDR3 DNA reads TGTGCCAGCAGCTTTACCAGGCTGGCCCCTGGTGATGAAAAACTGTTTTTT. It codes for CASSFTRLAPGDEKLFF.

This chain connects TRBV7-9 to TRBJ1-6; D is possibly TRBD1 (5 bases). V was clipped by 5 bases and J by 5 bases, with 10 bases between them. Germline V lookup: CDR1 SEHNR, CDR2 FQNEAQ (reference sequence). CDR3 length: 14 amino acids. CDR3 sequence reads: CASSTGTNNSPLHF. CDR3 coding DNA: TGTGCCAGCAGCACCGGGACTAATAATTCACCCCTCCACTTT.

J is TRBJ1-2 and V is TRBV2, with D maybe TRBD1 (5 bases). The germline V and J ends were trimmed by 6 bases and 1 base, with 12 bases remaining between them. Per germline, CDR1 SNHLY and CDR2 FYNNEI. This CDR3 is built from 14 residues. Written as DNA, the CDR3 is TGTGCCAGCAGCGATCCGACAGTTAACTATGGCTACACCTTC. It codes for CASSDPTVNYGYTF. The full variable domain, rest sourced from reference TRBV2 and TRBJ1-2, is EPEVTQTPSHQVTQMGQEVILRCVPISNHLYFYWYRQILGQKVEFLVSFYNNEISEKSEIFDDQFSVERPDGSNFTLKIRSTKLEDSAMYFCASSDPTVNYGYTFGSGTRLTVV.

This rearrangement joins TRBV5-4 to TRBJ2-2; 8 nucleotides line up with TRBD1. Unmatched junction bases numbered 13, after V lost 3 bases and J lost 6 bases. Per the germline V gene, CDR1 is SGHNT and CDR2 is YYREEE (reference sequence). This CDR3 has 17 residues. This CDR3 is CASSWNLDRAIAGELFF. The DNA for the CDR3 is TGTGCCAGCAGCTGGAACCTGGACAGGGCAATAGCCGGGGAGCTGTTTTTT.

The chain links TRBV27 to TRBJ2-7; 8 bases align to TRBD2. CDR1 and CDR2 from the germline V gene are MNHEY and SMNVEV (reference sequence). The CDR3 covers 15 residues. Trimming took 7 bases from V and 1 from J; bases not matched to a gene: 9. CDR3 loop: CASTLYRGGSYEQYF. For the CDR3, the DNA is TGTGCCAGCACCCTTTACCGCGGGGGGTCCTACGAGCAGTACTTC.

The rearrangement links TRBV6-5 to TRBJ1-5; 8 bases agree with TRBD1. The junction had 7 bases not matched to a gene; V was cut back by 5 bases and J by 4 bases. There are 15 residues in the CDR3. Germline values: CDR1 MNHEY, CDR2 SVGAGI. This CDR3 is CASSRSTGGNQPQHF. In nucleotides, the CDR3 is TGTGCCAGCAGTAGGAGCACAGGGGGTAATCAGCCCCAGCATTTT.

The chain joins TRBV5-4 to TRBJ2-7, with 12 nucleotides matching TRBD2. The junction had 2 bases not matched to a gene; V was cut back by 3 bases and J by 7 bases. CDR1 and CDR2 from the germline V gene are SGHNT and YYREEE (reference sequence). The CDR3 has 13 amino acids. This CDR3 is CASSSGLAGEQYF. CDR3 nucleotide sequence: TGTGCCAGCAGCTCTGGACTAGCGGGGGAGCAGTACTTC.

The rearrangement uses TRBV7-9 and TRBJ1-2, with D tentatively TRBD1 (6 bases). Germline assignment: CDR1 SEHNR and CDR2 FQNEAQ (reference sequence). V lost 5 bases to trimming and J lost 0 bases, with 13 bases between them. The CDR3 sequence is 15 residues long. The CDR3 is CASSPRTATNYGYTF. The CDR3 DNA reads as TGTGCCAGCAGCCCACGGACAGCGACTAACTATGGCTACACCTTC. Full variable domain (rest looked up from reference TRBV7-9 and TRBJ1-2): DTGVSQNPRHKITKRGQNVTFRCDPISEHNRLYWYRQTLGQGPEFLTYFQNEAQLEKSRLLSDRFSAERPKGSFSTLEIQRTEQGDSAMYLCASSPRTATNYGYTFGSGTRLTVV.

This sequence joins TRBV18 and TRBJ1-3, with 8 bases matching TRBD1. With 2 bases clipped from V and 0 bases from J, the junction kept 6 bases outside the gene matches. The germline V gene encodes CDR1 KGHSH and CDR2 LQKENI. The CDR3 consists of 17 residues. The CDR3 DNA is TGTGCCAGCTCACCAATTCGGACAGGGAGCTCTGGAAACACCATATATTTT. Encoded protein: CASSPIRTGSSGNTIYF. Together with reference TRBV18 and TRBJ1-3, the CDR3 gives the full variable domain: NAGVMQNPRHLVRRRGQEARLRCSPMKGHSHVYWYRQLPEEGLKFMVYLQKENIIDESGMPKERFSAEFPKEGPSILRIQQVVRGDSAAYFCASSPIRTGSSGNTIYFGEGSWLTVV.

The chain has TRBV6-6 and TRBJ2-7; TRBD1 might be the D (5 bases). The CDR3 has 17 amino acids. CDR1 and CDR2 (germline): MNHNY, SVGAGI (reference sequence). Trimming took off 5 bases at V and 0 bases at J, with 20 bases between the two ends. CDR3 coding DNA: TGTGCCAGCAGTCTTTCATTCGCCCAGGGTCTCTCCTACGAGCAGTACTTC. Amino acids: CASSLSFAQGLSYEQYF.

This chain connects TRBV4-2 to TRBJ1-2, with 9 bases lining up with TRBD1. This CDR3 is built from 17 residues. The V gene end was trimmed by 3 bases and the J gene end by 5 bases; junction bases not matched to a gene: 13. The germline V gene encodes CDR1 LGHNA and CDR2 YNFKEQ. The CDR3 sequence is CASSHNLARDREYGYTF. CDR3 bases: TGTGCCAGCAGCCATAACCTCGCCCGGGACAGGGAATATGGCTACACCTTC.

The chain recombines TRBV30 with TRBJ1-5; D gene uncertain. Germline V gene lookup returns CDR1 GTSNPN and CDR2 SVGIG (reference sequence). V dropped 0 bases and J dropped 2 bases, with 14 bases sitting between them. This CDR3 spans 16 amino acids. In DNA, the CDR3 is TGTGCCTGGAGTGTGTCGGAGGACGGAGGCAATCAGCCCCAGCATTTT. Amino acid sequence: CAWSVSEDGGNQPQHF.

The rearrangement joins TRBV7-9 to TRBJ2-2; 13 nucleotides agree with TRBD2. Germline V CDR1 and CDR2: SEHNR, FQNEAQ (reference sequence). The CDR3 has 19 residues. V shed 5 bases, J shed 3 bases, and the junction held 12 bases outside the gene matches. DNA for the CDR3: TGTGCCAGCAGCCCCGGATCACTAGCGGGGGGGCTCCACACCGGGGAGCTGTTTTTT. Encoded protein: CASSPGSLAGGLHTGELFF.

The chain employs TRBV4-2 and TRBJ2-7, with 7 bases that match TRBD2. Trimming removed 0 bases from V and 2 bases from J; junction bases left unmatched: 7. This CDR3 spans 16 amino acids. Germline CDR1 and CDR2: LGHNA and YNFKEQ. CDR3 sequence reads: CASSQDISGPTYEQYF. CDR3 DNA sequence: TGTGCCAGCAGCCAAGATATTAGCGGGCCAACCTACGAGCAGTACTTC.

V is TRBV5-1 and J is TRBJ1-5, with 9 positions matching TRBD1. The CDR3 runs 15 residues. Germline V lookup: CDR1 SGHRS, CDR2 YFSETQ. V lost 1 base, J lost 3 bases, and 2 bases stayed unmatched. The CDR3 loop reads CASSLTGGLNQPQHF. DNA of the CDR3: TGCGCCAGCAGCTTGACAGGGGGCCTCAATCAGCCCCAGCATTTT.

The rearrangement uses TRBV6-5 and TRBJ1-1; a weak D match, TRBD1 (6 bases). The CDR3 runs to 13 residues. Per germline, CDR1 MNHEY and CDR2 SVGAGI. Trimming removed 4 bases at V and 5 bases at J, with 11 bases between. Written as DNA, the CDR3 is TGTGCCAGCAGTTCCCAACAGGGAACTGAAGCTTTCTTT. It is translated as CASSSQQGTEAFF.